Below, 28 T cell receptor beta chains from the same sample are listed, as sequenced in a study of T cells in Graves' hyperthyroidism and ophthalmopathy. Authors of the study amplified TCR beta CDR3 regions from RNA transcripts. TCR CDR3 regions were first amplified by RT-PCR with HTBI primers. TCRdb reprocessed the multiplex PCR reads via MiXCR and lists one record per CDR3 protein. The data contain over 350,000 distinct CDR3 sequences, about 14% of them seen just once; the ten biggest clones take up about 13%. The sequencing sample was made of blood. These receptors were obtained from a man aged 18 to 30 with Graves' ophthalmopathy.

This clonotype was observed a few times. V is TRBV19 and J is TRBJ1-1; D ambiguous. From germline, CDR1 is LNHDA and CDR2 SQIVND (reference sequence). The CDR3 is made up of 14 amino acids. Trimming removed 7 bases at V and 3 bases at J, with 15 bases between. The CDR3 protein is CASTHRVRDTEAFF. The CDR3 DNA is TGTGCCAGTACCCACCGAGTAAGGGACACTGAAGCTTTCTTT.

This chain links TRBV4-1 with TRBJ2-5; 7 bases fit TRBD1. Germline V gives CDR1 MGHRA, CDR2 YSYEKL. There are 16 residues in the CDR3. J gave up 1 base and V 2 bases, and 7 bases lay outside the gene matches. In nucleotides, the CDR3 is TGCGCCAGCAGCCAATATTCGGGACAGACCCAAGAGACCCAGTACTTC. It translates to CASSQYSGQTQETQYF.

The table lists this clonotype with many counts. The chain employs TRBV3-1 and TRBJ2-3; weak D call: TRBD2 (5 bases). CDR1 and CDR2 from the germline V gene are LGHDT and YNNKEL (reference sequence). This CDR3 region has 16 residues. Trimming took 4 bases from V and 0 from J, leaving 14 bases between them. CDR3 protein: CASSLGGQPSTDTQYF. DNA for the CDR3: TGTGCCAGCAGCCTCGGCGGGCAACCTAGCACAGATACGCAGTATTTT.

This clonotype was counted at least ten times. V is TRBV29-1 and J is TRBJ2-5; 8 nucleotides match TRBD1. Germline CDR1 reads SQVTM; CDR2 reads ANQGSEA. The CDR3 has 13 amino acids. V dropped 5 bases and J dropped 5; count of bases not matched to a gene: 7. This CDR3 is CSVSPGGVETQYF. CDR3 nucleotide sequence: TGCAGCGTTTCCCCAGGGGGCGTTGAGACCCAGTACTTC.

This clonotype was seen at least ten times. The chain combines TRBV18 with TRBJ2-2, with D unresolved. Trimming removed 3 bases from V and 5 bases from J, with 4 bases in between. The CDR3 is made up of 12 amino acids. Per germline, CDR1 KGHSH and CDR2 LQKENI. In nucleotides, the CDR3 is TGTGCCAGCTCACCCCAAACCGGGGAGCTGTTTTTT. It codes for CASSPQTGELFF.

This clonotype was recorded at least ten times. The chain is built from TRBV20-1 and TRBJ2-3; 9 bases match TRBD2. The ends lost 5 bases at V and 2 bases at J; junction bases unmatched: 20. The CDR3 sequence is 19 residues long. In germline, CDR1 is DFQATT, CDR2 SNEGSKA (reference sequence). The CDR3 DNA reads TGCAGTGCTGGTCTCCCCCTTGGGAGGCGGGGGGGGAACACAGATACGCAGTATTTT. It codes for CSAGLPLGRRGGNTDTQYF.

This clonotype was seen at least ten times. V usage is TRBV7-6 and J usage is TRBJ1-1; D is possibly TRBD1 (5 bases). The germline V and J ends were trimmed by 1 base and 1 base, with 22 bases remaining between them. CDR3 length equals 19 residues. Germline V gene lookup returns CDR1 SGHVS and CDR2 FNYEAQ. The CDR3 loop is CASSLVGRGRWLQNTEAFF. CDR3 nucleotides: TGTGCCAGCAGCTTAGTGGGGAGGGGACGTTGGCTACAGAACACTGAAGCTTTCTTT.

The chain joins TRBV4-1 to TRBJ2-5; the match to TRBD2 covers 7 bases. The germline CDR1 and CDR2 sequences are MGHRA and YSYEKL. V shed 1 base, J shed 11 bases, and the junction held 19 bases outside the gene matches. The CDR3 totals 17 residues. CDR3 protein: CASSQVLAFAGGEGQYF. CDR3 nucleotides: TGCGCCAGCAGCCAAGTCCTAGCATTCGCAGGCGGGGAGGGACAGTACTTC.

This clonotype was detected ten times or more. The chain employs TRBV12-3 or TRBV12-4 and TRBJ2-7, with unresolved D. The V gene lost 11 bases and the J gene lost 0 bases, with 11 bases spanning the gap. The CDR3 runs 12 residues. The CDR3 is CASAEASYEQYF. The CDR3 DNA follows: TGTGCCTCGGCCGAAGCCTCCTACGAGCAGTACTTC.

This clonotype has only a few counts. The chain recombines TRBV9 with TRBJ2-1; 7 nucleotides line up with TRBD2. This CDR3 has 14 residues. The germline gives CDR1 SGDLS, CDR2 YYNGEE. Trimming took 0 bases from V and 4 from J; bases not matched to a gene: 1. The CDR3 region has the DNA TGTGCCAGCAGCGTAGGGACTAGTTACAATGAGCAGTTCTTC. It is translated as CASSVGTSYNEQFF.

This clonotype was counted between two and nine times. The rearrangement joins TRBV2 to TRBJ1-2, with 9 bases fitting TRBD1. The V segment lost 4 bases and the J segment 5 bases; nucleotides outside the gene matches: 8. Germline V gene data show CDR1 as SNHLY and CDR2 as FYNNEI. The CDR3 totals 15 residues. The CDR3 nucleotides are TGTGCCAGCAGTGGGAGGGACAGGGTGGTGTATGGCTACACCTTC. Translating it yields CASSGRDRVVYGYTF.

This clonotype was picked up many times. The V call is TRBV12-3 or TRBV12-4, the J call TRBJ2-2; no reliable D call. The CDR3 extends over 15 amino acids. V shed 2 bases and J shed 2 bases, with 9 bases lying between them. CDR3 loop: CASSLIPRNTGELFF. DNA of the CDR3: TGTGCCAGCAGTTTAATCCCTAGAAACACCGGGGAGCTGTTTTTT.

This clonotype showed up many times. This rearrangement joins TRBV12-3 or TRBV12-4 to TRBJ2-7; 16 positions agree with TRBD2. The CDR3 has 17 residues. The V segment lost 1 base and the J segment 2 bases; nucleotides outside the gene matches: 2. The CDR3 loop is CASSLDGTSGGAYEQYF. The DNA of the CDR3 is TGTGCCAGCAGTTTAGACGGGACTAGCGGGGGGGCCTACGAGCAGTACTTC.

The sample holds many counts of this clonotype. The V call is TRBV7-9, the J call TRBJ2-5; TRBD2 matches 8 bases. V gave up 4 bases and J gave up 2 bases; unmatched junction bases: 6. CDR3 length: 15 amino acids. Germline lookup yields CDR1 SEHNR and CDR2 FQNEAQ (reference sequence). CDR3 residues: CASSWGLVGQETQYF. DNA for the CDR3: TGTGCCAGCAGCTGGGGACTAGTGGGTCAAGAGACCCAGTACTTC.

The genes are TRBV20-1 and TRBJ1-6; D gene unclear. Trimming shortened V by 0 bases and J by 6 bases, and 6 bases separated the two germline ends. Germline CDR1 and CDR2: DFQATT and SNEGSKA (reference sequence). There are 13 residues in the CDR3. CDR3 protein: CSAREDRNSPLHF. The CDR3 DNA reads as TGCAGTGCTAGAGAGGACCGTAATTCACCCCTCCACTTT.

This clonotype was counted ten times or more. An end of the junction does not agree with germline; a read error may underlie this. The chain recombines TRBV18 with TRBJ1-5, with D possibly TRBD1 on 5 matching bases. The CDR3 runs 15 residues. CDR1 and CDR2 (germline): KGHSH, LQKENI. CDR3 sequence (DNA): TGTGCCAGCTCACCCAGACAGTCTAGCAGTCAGCCCCAGCATTTT. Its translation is CASSPRQSSSQPQHF.

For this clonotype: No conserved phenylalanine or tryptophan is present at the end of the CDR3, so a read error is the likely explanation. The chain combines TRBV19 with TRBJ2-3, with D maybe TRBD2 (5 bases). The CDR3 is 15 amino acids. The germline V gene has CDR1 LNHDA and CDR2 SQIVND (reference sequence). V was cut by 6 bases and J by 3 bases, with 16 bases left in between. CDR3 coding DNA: TGTGCCAGTAGCCTCGTCGGGGTGGGAACAGATACGCAGTATTCT. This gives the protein CASSLVGVGTDTQYS.

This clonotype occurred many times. CDR3 sequence: CASSPNSSYNEQFF. In nucleotides, the CDR3 is TGTGCCAGCAGCCCAAACAGCTCCTACAATGAGCAGTTCTTC. This chain joins TRBV7-9 and TRBJ2-1; D remains unclear. Germline V gene lookup returns CDR1 SEHNR and CDR2 FQNEAQ (reference sequence). This CDR3 spans 14 amino acids. Trimming cost V 5 bases and J 0 bases, with 8 bases left between them. Drawing the rest from reference TRBV7-9 and TRBJ2-1, the complete variable domain is DTGVSQNPRHKITKRGQNVTFRCDPISEHNRLYWYRQTLGQGPEFLTYFQNEAQLEKSRLLSDRFSAERPKGSFSTLEIQRTEQGDSAMYLCASSPNSSYNEQFFGPGTRLTVL.

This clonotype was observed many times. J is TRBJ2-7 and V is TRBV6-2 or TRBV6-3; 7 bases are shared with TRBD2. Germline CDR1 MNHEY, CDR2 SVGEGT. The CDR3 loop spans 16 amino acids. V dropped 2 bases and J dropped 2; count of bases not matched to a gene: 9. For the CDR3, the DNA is TGTGCCAGCAGTTACCCGCTTGAGCGGGGAACCTACGAGCAGTACTTC. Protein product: CASSYPLERGTYEQYF.

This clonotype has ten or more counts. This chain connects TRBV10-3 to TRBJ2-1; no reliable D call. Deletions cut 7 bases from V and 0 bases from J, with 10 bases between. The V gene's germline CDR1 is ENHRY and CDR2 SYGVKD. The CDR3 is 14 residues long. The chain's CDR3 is CAITGRSSYNEQFF. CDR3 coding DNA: TGTGCCATCACCGGTAGGAGCTCCTACAATGAGCAGTTCTTC.

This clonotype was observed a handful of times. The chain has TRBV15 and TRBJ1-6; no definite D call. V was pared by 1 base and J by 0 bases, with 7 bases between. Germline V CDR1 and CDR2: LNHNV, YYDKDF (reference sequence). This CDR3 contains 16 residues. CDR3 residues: CATSRGMSSYNSPLHF. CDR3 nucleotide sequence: TGTGCCACCAGCAGAGGAATGAGCTCCTATAATTCACCCCTCCACTTT. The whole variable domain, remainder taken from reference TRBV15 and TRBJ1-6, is DAMVIQNPRYQVTQFGKPVTLSCSQTLNHNVMYWYQQKSSQAPKLLFHYYDKDFNNEADTPDNFQSRRPNTSFCFLDIRSPGLGDTAMYLCATSRGMSSYNSPLHFGNGTRLTVT.

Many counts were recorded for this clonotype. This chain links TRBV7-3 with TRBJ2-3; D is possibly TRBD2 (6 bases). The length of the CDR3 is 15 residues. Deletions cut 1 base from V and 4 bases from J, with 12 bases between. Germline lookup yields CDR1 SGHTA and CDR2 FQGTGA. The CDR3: CASSLKRGKADTQYF. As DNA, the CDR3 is TGTGCCAGCAGCTTAAAACGGGGGAAGGCAGATACGCAGTATTTT.

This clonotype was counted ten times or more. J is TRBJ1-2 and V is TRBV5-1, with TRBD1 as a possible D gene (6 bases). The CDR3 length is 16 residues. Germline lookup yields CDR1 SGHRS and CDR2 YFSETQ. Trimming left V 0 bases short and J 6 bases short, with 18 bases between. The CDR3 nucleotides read TGCGCCAGCAGCTTGGAGGGGGGGAAGGGATCGGATGGCTACACCTTC. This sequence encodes CASSLEGGKGSDGYTF.

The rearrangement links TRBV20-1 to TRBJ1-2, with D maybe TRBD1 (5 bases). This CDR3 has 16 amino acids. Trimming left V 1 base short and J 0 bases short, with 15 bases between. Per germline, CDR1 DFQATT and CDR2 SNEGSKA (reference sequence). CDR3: CSARGGRNLANYGYTF. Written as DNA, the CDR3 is TGCAGTGCTAGAGGGGGCAGGAATCTAGCTAACTATGGCTACACCTTC.

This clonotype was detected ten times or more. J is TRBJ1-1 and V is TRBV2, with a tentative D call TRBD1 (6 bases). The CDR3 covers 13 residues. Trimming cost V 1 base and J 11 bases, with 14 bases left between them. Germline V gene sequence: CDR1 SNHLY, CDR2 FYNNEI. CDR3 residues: CASSEGGGGHAFF. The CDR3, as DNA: TGTGCCAGCAGTGAAGGGGGGGGGGGGCATGCTTTCTTT.

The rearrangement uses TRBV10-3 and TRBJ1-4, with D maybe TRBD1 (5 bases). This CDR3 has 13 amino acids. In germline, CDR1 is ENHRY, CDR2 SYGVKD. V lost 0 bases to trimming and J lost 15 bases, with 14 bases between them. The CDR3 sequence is CAISESRDSQVFF. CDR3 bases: TGTGCCATCAGTGAGTCTAGAGACAGCCAAGTGTTTTTT.

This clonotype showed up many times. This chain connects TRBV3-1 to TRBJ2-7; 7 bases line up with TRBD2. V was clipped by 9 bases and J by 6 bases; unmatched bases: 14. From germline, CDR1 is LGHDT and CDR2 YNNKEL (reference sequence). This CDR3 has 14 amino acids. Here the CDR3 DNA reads TGTGCCAGTGCCAACATAGCGGGCGGGTTCGAGCAGTACTTC. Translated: CASANIAGGFEQYF.

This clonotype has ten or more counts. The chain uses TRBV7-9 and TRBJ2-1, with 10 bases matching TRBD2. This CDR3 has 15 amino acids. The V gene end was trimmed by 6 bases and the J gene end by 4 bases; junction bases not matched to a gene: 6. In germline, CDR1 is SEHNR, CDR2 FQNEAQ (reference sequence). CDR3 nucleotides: TGTGCCAGCAGACAGGGACTAGCGCTTTACAATGAGCAGTTCTTC. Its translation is CASRQGLALYNEQFF. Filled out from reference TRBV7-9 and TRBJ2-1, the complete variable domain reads DTGVSQNPRHKITKRGQNVTFRCDPISEHNRLYWYRQTLGQGPEFLTYFQNEAQLEKSRLLSDRFSAERPKGSFSTLEIQRTEQGDSAMYLCASRQGLALYNEQFFGPGTRLTVL.